At least ten counts were recorded for the clone carrying this TCR beta chain. The data derive from a study of identical twins. Each CDR3 protein gets one entry after TCRdb re-called the 5' RACE reads with MiXCR. This sample carries under 800,000 distinct CDR3 sequences, less than 25% of them seen once, and the ten largest clones take 4% to 5.5%. This sample also belongs to another study, concerning T cells expressing NK-cell markers.

The material sequenced was PBMCs. The TCR was taken from a woman under 30 in good health.

The CDR3 coding sequence is TGTGCCAGCAGGCTCCGCGGAGAGCCCTACGAGCAGTACTTC. This translates into CASRLRGEPYEQYF. V is TRBV12-3 or TRBV12-4 and J is TRBJ2-7; D call uncertain. This CDR3 has 14 residues. Trimming stripped 6 bases from V and 2 bases from J, with 14 bases between.